Below are 20 T cell receptor beta chains sequenced from a single sample in a study of TIL therapy for anti-PD-1-resistant metastatic lung cancer. Time point here: pre-treatment sample, taken before nivolumab and TIL therapy. The immunoSEQ assay was v3. Sequencing used immunoSEQ multiplex PCR; TCRdb keeps in-frame clones, though not all of them. There are just under 60,000 clones in the sample; roughly two thirds occur only once, and roughly 6.6% lies in the top ten. The material was blood, obtained at baseline. These receptors were collected from a person aged 25-79 years with non-small cell lung cancer.

The chain recombines TRBV19 with TRBJ2-1; D may correspond to TRBD1 or TRBD2 (5 bases each). The length of the CDR3 is 12 residues. The V and J ends lost 10 bases and 10 bases respectively, with 17 bases between them. CDR1 and CDR2 from the germline V gene are LNHDA and SQIVND (reference sequence). In DNA, the CDR3 is TGTGCCACTACTCGAGGGGCATGGGAGCAGTTCTTC. Its protein product is CATTRGAWEQFF.

This clone was seen only a few times. This rearrangement joins TRBV7-6 to TRBJ2-1; 10 bases match TRBD2. The CDR3 spans 16 residues. V gave up 2 bases and J gave up 6 bases; unmatched junction bases: 7. Germline V gene lookup returns CDR1 SGHVS and CDR2 FNYEAQ. For the CDR3, the DNA is TGTGCCAGCAGCTTAAGGGCGCTAGCGGGGGTCAATGAGCAGTTCTTC. Its translation: CASSLRALAGVNEQFF.

This chain joins TRBV30 and TRBJ2-6; D remains ambiguous. The germline V and J ends were trimmed by 4 bases and 2 bases, with 6 bases remaining between them. CDR1 GTSNPN and CDR2 SVGIG come from the germline V gene (reference sequence). This CDR3 has 13 amino acids. DNA for the CDR3: TGTGCCTGGATTTTAACTGGGGCCAACGTCCTGACTTTC. It translates to CAWILTGANVLTF.

The rearrangement links TRBV7-6 to TRBJ2-1; 14 bases agree with TRBD2. The CDR3 runs 15 residues. Per germline, CDR1 SGHVS and CDR2 FNYEAQ. V trimming: 5 bases; J trimming: 7 bases; junction bases outside the gene matches: 4. The CDR3, as DNA: TGTGCCAGCAGCACGGGACTAGCGGGAGTAAATGAGCAGTTCTTC. Encoded protein: CASSTGLAGVNEQFF.

The chain has TRBV6-1 and TRBJ1-2, with TRBD1 matching over 9 bases. This CDR3 has 14 amino acids. From germline, CDR1 is MNHNS and CDR2 SASEGT. The V and J ends lost 6 bases and 4 bases, in that order; junction bases with no gene match: 6. This chain's CDR3 is CASRTGGGGYGYTF. CDR3 sequence (DNA): TGTGCCAGCAGGACAGGGGGAGGTGGCTATGGCTACACCTTC.

This chain links TRBV7-9 with TRBJ1-1; D is uncertain. The germline V gene encodes CDR1 SEHNR and CDR2 FQNEAQ (reference sequence). Between the trimmed V and J ends, which lost 3 bases and 4 bases, there was a span of 9 bases. The CDR3 loop spans 13 amino acids. The CDR3 DNA sequence: TGTGCCAGCAGCTTTAATCTCGGCACTGAAGCTTTCTTT. It codes for CASSFNLGTEAFF.

The chain has TRBV6-6 and TRBJ1-5, with D possibly matching TRBD1 (5 bases). The V end lost 2 bases, the J end lost 6 bases, and 14 bases lay between the germline ends. This CDR3 spans 15 amino acids. The germline V gene has CDR1 MNHNY and CDR2 SVGAGI (reference sequence). CDR3 sequence: CASSYTGGDSQPQHF. CDR3 nucleotides: TGTGCCAGCAGTTACACGGGGGGGGATAGTCAGCCCCAGCATTTT.

This chain links TRBV7-9 with TRBJ2-5; D call uncertain. This CDR3 has 12 amino acids. Germline lookup yields CDR1 SEHNR and CDR2 FQNEAQ (reference sequence). The ends were cut back, 5 bases at V and 4 bases at J, with 8 bases in the middle. In DNA, the CDR3 is TGTGCCAGCAGCCCTTATGGAGAGACCCAGTACTTC. Its protein is CASSPYGETQYF. The variable domain in full, with the rest retrieved from reference TRBV7-9 and TRBJ2-5, is DTGVSQNPRHKITKRGQNVTFRCDPISEHNRLYWYRQTLGQGPEFLTYFQNEAQLEKSRLLSDRFSAERPKGSFSTLEIQRTEQGDSAMYLCASSPYGETQYFGPGTRLLVL.

The chain uses TRBV9 and TRBJ2-7, with 9 bases lining up with TRBD2. Germline CDR1 SGDLS, CDR2 YYNGEE. V dropped 0 bases and J dropped 12; count of bases not matched to a gene: 7. The length of the CDR3 is 13 residues. In nucleotides, the CDR3 is TGTGCCAGCAGCGTAGGGGTAGCGGGAGTTCGGTACTTC. Encoded protein: CASSVGVAGVRYF. The variable domain in full, with the rest retrieved from reference TRBV9 and TRBJ2-7, is DSGVTQTPKHLITATGQRVTLRCSPRSGDLSVYWYQQSLDQGLQFLIQYYNGEERAKGNILERFSAQQFPDLHSELNLSSLELGDSALYFCASSVGVAGVRYFGPGTRLTVT.

In the case of this clone: At one end the junction does not follow the germline gene, possibly because of a read error. The V and J genes are TRBV7-9 and TRBJ1-2, with D possibly matching TRBD1 (5 bases). The CDR3 covers 12 residues. In germline, CDR1 is SEHNR, CDR2 FQNEAQ (reference sequence). CDR3 sequence: CASSAQTAGLKF. The CDR3 DNA reads as TGTGCCAGCAGCGCCCAGACAGCAGGGTTGAAGTTC. Filled out from reference TRBV7-9 and TRBJ1-2, the complete variable domain reads DTGVSQNPRHKITKRGQNVTFRCDPISEHNRLYWYRQTLGQGPEFLTYFQNEAQLEKSRLLSDRFSAERPKGSFSTLEIQRTEQGDSAMYLCASSAQTAGLKFGSGTRLTVV.

The chain recombines TRBV2 with TRBJ1-3; D gene unclear. Germline V gene data show CDR1 as SNHLY and CDR2 as FYNNEI. V gave up 7 bases and J gave up 4 bases, with 14 bases separating them. CDR3 size: 14 residues. CDR3 amino acids: CASTQVLTGNTIYF. CDR3 nucleotide sequence: TGTGCCAGCACCCAGGTATTGACAGGAAACACCATATATTTT.

The V gene is TRBV5-8, the J gene TRBJ2-5; D is possibly TRBD1 (5 bases). CDR1 and CDR2 (germline): SGHTS, YDEGEE. The CDR3 is made up of 14 amino acids. V was shortened by 0 bases and J by 3 bases, with 9 bases between the two germline ends. The CDR3 DNA reads TGTGCCAGCAGCTTGGCCGGCAGGGAAGAGACCCAGTACTTC. Its protein is CASSLAGREETQYF.

This clone was observed a handful of times. Other DNA sequences in this specimen translate into the identical CDR3. The chain carries TRBV6-5 and TRBJ1-4, with a tentative D call TRBD1 (5 bases). The length of the CDR3 is 13 residues. V was pared by 0 bases and J by 10 bases, with 9 bases between. Germline V gene lookup returns CDR1 MNHEY and CDR2 SVGAGI. The CDR3 sequence: CASSYSSGGKLFF. The DNA for the CDR3 is TGTGCCAGCAGTTACTCGAGCGGGGGAAAACTGTTTTTT.

This clone showed up just a few times. The rearrangement joins TRBV5-4 to TRBJ2-7; 8 bases are a match to TRBD1. Germline values: CDR1 SGHNT, CDR2 YYREEE (reference sequence). The V gene end was trimmed by 4 bases and the J gene end by 0 bases; junction bases not matched to a gene: 6. The CDR3 is 15 amino acids. The CDR3 DNA sequence: TGTGCCAGCAGCCCCCGGACAGGGCTCTCCTACGAGCAGTACTTC. Its translation: CASSPRTGLSYEQYF.

This clone was seen a few times. The V call is TRBV11-3, the J call TRBJ2-7; 16 bases are a match to TRBD2. Germline CDR1 and CDR2: SGHNT and YENEEA. V gave up 5 bases and J gave up 7 bases; unmatched junction bases: 11. This CDR3 spans 17 amino acids. CDR3 DNA sequence: TGTGCCAGCAGCACCTCCGGGACTAGCGGGAGGGCCGAAGAGCAGTACTTC. This codes for CASSTSGTSGRAEEQYF.

The genes are TRBV5-4 and TRBJ1-4, with 7 bases that match TRBD1. The CDR3 sequence is 14 residues long. V lost 2 bases, J lost 8 bases, and 6 bases stayed unmatched. Germline-derived CDR1 and CDR2 are SGHNT and YYREEE (reference sequence). CDR3: CASSFWDRKEKLFF. The CDR3 DNA follows: TGTGCCAGCAGCTTCTGGGACAGAAAAGAAAAACTGTTTTTT.

The V and J genes are TRBV7-9 and TRBJ1-1; a weak D match, TRBD1 (6 bases). The CDR3 is 16 amino acids. The germline V gene has CDR1 SEHNR and CDR2 FQNEAQ (reference sequence). The V end lost 1 base, the J end lost 5 bases, and 17 bases lay between the germline ends. In DNA, the CDR3 is TGTGCCAGCAGCTTAGATGGGGGGGCCCGGAGTACTGAAGCTTTCTTT. Translating gives CASSLDGGARSTEAFF.

This clone was seen only once. V is TRBV5-1 and J is TRBJ2-5; D is possibly TRBD1 (5 bases). The germline V gene encodes CDR1 SGHRS and CDR2 YFSETQ. The CDR3 totals 14 residues. Trimming left V 1 base short and J 5 bases short, with 12 bases between. CDR3 amino acids: CASSLFPGQETQYF. The CDR3, as DNA: TGCGCCAGCAGCTTGTTTCCAGGGCAGGAGACCCAGTACTTC.

The gene calls are TRBV7-3 and TRBJ2-3; a possible D gene is TRBD1 (5 bases). V was trimmed by 5 bases and J by 2 bases, leaving 11 bases between them. Germline V lookup: CDR1 SGHTA, CDR2 FQGTGA. The CDR3 consists of 14 residues. CDR3 DNA: TGTGCCAGCAGCCCCGACAGCTCCACAGATACGCAGTATTTT. Amino acids: CASSPDSSTDTQYF.

The V and J genes are TRBV2 and TRBJ2-5, with D hard to call. The CDR3 runs 12 residues. Germline CDR1 SNHLY, CDR2 FYNNEI. V was trimmed by 5 bases and J by 2 bases, leaving 6 bases between them. The CDR3 protein is CASSQLQETQYF. The CDR3 DNA is TGTGCCAGCAGTCAACTTCAAGAGACCCAGTACTTC.